The 31 T cell receptor beta chains below come from one sample, sequenced in a study of blood T cell repertoires in COVID-19. The table came from immunoSEQ multiplex PCR; TCRdb's copy has only in-frame clones and leaves some out. The table includes 130,000 or so clones, just over 75% detected once. The sequenced sample consisted of peripheral blood. Source of these receptors: a human donor in a cohort sampled during active COVID-19.

The chain recombines TRBV6-5 with TRBJ1-2, with 7 bases matching TRBD1. There are 13 residues in the CDR3. The V gene's germline CDR1 is MNHEY and CDR2 SVGAGI. Unmatched junction bases numbered 8, after V lost 5 bases and J lost 8 bases. The CDR3 DNA is TGTGCCAGCAGTCCACAGGGGTGGGGAGGCTACACCTTC. It yields the protein CASSPQGWGGYTF.

This chain uses TRBV3-1 (or the pseudogene TRBV3-2) with TRBJ1-2; TRBD1 might be the D (6 bases). The V gene lost 4 bases and the J gene lost 6 bases, with 18 bases spanning the gap. CDR1 LGHDT and CDR2 YNNKEL come from the germline V gene (reference sequence). The CDR3 sequence is 15 residues long. CDR3 protein: CASSPTSGDVDGYTF. The CDR3, as DNA: TGTGCCAGCAGCCCTACATCAGGGGATGTTGATGGCTACACCTTC.

The chain carries TRBV5-5 and TRBJ1-2; D is undetermined. The germline gives CDR1 SGHKS, CDR2 YYEKEE (reference sequence). Trimming pared 1 base from V and 5 bases from J, leaving 9 bases between. There are 13 residues in the CDR3. Here the CDR3 DNA reads TGTGCCAGCAGCTTGTCGGGGAATTATGGCTACACCTTC. Its protein is CASSLSGNYGYTF.

The CDR3 region is CAWRDRGYEQYF. The DNA of the CDR3 is TGTGCCTGGAGGGACAGGGGCTACGAGCAGTACTTC. V is TRBV30 and J is TRBJ2-7; TRBD1 matches 9 bases. J lost 3 bases, V lost 3 bases, and 0 bases had no gene match. CDR1 is GTSNPN, CDR2 SVGIG, per germline (reference sequence). The CDR3 is made up of 12 amino acids.

This chain connects TRBV5-1 to TRBJ1-6, with a tentative D call TRBD1 (6 bases). Trimming took off 4 bases at V and 0 bases at J, with 14 bases between the two ends. Germline values: CDR1 SGHRS, CDR2 YFSETQ. The CDR3 consists of 17 residues. The CDR3 sequence: CASSLRTVSSYNSPLHF. In DNA, the CDR3 is TGCGCCAGCAGCCTCCGGACAGTGTCCTCCTATAATTCACCCCTCCACTTT.

This chain links TRBV27 with TRBJ1-3; the match to TRBD1 covers 9 bases. The CDR3 consists of 15 residues. J lost 2 bases, V lost 6 bases, and 5 bases had no gene match. CDR1 and CDR2 from the germline V gene are MNHEY and SMNVEV (reference sequence). The CDR3 sequence: CASSDRGNTGNTIYF. In DNA, the CDR3 is TGTGCCAGCAGCGACAGGGGGAACACTGGAAACACCATATATTTT.

The chain carries TRBV18 and TRBJ2-6, with D unresolved. The V end was cut by 6 bases, the J end by 0 bases, with 9 bases between. Germline V gene sequence: CDR1 KGHSH, CDR2 LQKENI. CDR3 length: 15 residues. Here the CDR3 DNA reads TGTGCCAGCTCGCCAGTTCTCTCTGGGGCCAACGTCCTGACTTTC. Residues: CASSPVLSGANVLTF.

This sequence joins TRBV10-3 and TRBJ1-2, with D possibly TRBD1 on 5 matching bases. Deletions cut 0 bases from V and 9 bases from J, with 20 bases between. From germline, CDR1 is ENHRY and CDR2 SYGVKD. The CDR3 totals 16 residues. Here the CDR3 DNA reads TGTGCCATCAGTGAGTCACTTCCCCGGACATCCAACCGCTACACCTTC. The encoded protein is CAISESLPRTSNRYTF.

The chain uses TRBV3-1 (or the pseudogene TRBV3-2) and TRBJ2-7, with 12 bases aligning to TRBD1. CDR3 length: 14 amino acids. The junction had 3 bases not matched to a gene; V was cut back by 5 bases and J by 4 bases. Per germline, CDR1 LGHDT and CDR2 YNNKEL (reference sequence). CDR3 coding DNA: TGTGCCAGCAGCTCGGGACAGGGGGCTTACGAGCAGTACTTC. Its protein product is CASSSGQGAYEQYF.

CDR3: CASRRTESTDTQYF. The CDR3 DNA sequence: TGTGCCAGCAGGCGGACAGAGAGCACAGATACGCAGTATTTT. The genes are TRBV4-2 and TRBJ2-3, with D perhaps matching TRBD1 (6 bases). The CDR3 is 14 residues long. Deletions cut 6 bases from V and 0 bases from J, with 10 bases between. The V gene's germline CDR1 is LGHNA and CDR2 YNFKEQ.

The rearrangement uses TRBV6-6 and TRBJ2-5, with D possibly matching TRBD2 (6 bases). Germline V CDR1 and CDR2: MNHNY, SVGAGI (reference sequence). The length of the CDR3 is 14 residues. The V and J ends lost 6 bases and 4 bases respectively, with 15 bases between them. The CDR3 DNA sequence: TGTGCCAGCAGCGAATTAACTAGCACAGAGACCCAGTACTTC. This translates into CASSELTSTETQYF.

The V call is TRBV29-1, the J call TRBJ1-1, with D unresolved. CDR1 SQVTM and CDR2 ANQGSEA come from the germline V gene. There are 15 residues in the CDR3. Trimming stripped 5 bases from V and 1 base from J, with 17 bases between. CDR3 in amino acids: CSVLIGGGWNTEAFF. In DNA, the CDR3 is TGCAGCGTTCTTATAGGCGGAGGGTGGAACACTGAAGCTTTCTTT.

The V gene is TRBV12-3 or TRBV12-4, the J gene TRBJ1-2; no firm D call. V was cut by 6 bases and J by 5 bases, with 13 bases left in between. CDR3 length equals 13 residues. This chain's CDR3 is CASSSRSSYGYTF. The CDR3 bases are TGTGCCAGCAGCTCACGGAGTAGTTATGGCTACACCTTC.

The chain recombines TRBV6-1 with TRBJ2-5, with TRBD1 identical over 10 bases. The CDR3 consists of 16 residues. The germline V gene has CDR1 MNHNS and CDR2 SASEGT. V lost 4 bases to trimming and J lost 5 bases; unmatched junction nucleotides: 10. The CDR3 sequence is CASSGLTGGPRETQYF. CDR3 bases: TGTGCCAGCAGTGGGTTGACAGGGGGCCCGAGGGAGACCCAGTACTTC.

The chain links TRBV7-9 to TRBJ2-1, with D tentatively TRBD1 (6 bases). Germline lookup yields CDR1 SEHNR and CDR2 FQNEAQ (reference sequence). The CDR3 covers 14 residues. V was trimmed by 3 bases and J by 7 bases, leaving 13 bases between them. CDR3 protein: CASSLGHSLNEQFF. CDR3 sequence (DNA): TGTGCCAGCAGCTTGGGACATAGCCTAAATGAGCAGTTCTTC.

The table lists this clone with a few counts. This chain connects TRBV27 to TRBJ1-6; D is uncertain. Trimming left V 6 bases short and J 8 bases short, with 17 bases between. Germline CDR1 is MNHEY and CDR2 is SMNVEV (reference sequence). The CDR3 covers 15 residues. Here the CDR3 DNA reads TGTGCCAGCAGCCGTGGATCAGGAGGTCATTCACCCCTCCACTTT. It encodes CASSRGSGGHSPLHF.

The chain recombines TRBV10-2 with TRBJ2-4; tentatively, D is TRBD1 (7 bases). Germline V gene data show CDR1 as WSHSY and CDR2 as SAAADI. The CDR3 loop spans 12 amino acids. V shed 5 bases and J shed 9 bases, with 11 bases lying between them. The CDR3 sequence: CASSPGGGIQYF. As DNA, the CDR3 is TGCGCCAGCAGTCCAGGGGGAGGCATTCAGTACTTC.

The CDR3 sequence: CAWSRNGDLSGYTF. The CDR3 nucleotides are TGTGCCTGGAGTAGGAACGGGGATCTGTCAGGCTACACCTTC. This chain connects TRBV30 to TRBJ1-2, with unresolved D. The V gene lost 2 bases and the J gene lost 8 bases, with 18 bases spanning the gap. The length of the CDR3 is 14 residues. Germline CDR1 and CDR2: GTSNPN and SVGIG (reference sequence).

The rearrangement links TRBV5-5 to TRBJ2-5; 7 bases are a match to TRBD1. V was clipped by 4 bases and J by 0 bases; unmatched bases: 3. Germline CDR1 and CDR2: SGHKS and YYEKEE (reference sequence). This CDR3 has 14 residues. The CDR3 loop reads CASSPGTDQETQYF. The CDR3 coding sequence is TGTGCCAGCAGCCCCGGGACAGACCAAGAGACCCAGTACTTC.

V usage is TRBV6-5 and J usage is TRBJ1-1; possible D gene TRBD1, 5 bases. CDR1 and CDR2 from the germline V gene are MNHEY and SVGAGI. This CDR3 comprises 15 residues. V was pared by 2 bases and J by 11 bases, with 21 bases between. CDR3 bases: TGTGCCAGCAGTTACGGGTTTGGGGTAAGGGGCGTTGCTTTCTTT. This gives the protein CASSYGFGVRGVAFF.

As for this clone: A junction end diverges from the germline sequence, so it may reflect a read error. The gene calls are TRBV6-5 and TRBJ1-6, with 7 bases matching TRBD1. Germline values: CDR1 MNHEY, CDR2 SVGAGI. The CDR3 covers 16 residues. The CDR3 loop is CASSYLPGQRDSPLHF. The CDR3 DNA is TGTGCCAGCAGTTACTTACCGGGACAGAGAGATTCGCCCCTCCACTTT.

This clone was detected a few times. This chain connects TRBV14 to TRBJ1-6, with 7 bases matching TRBD1. The CDR3 is 15 amino acids. Per the germline V gene, CDR1 is SGHDN and CDR2 is FVKESK. Losses at the gene ends were 4 bases for V and 9 bases for J; bases not matched to a gene: 9. CDR3 bases: TGTGCCAGCAGCCGAGGGGGCCCACAGGGTTCACCCCTCCACTTT. This translates into CASSRGGPQGSPLHF.

This clone has only a few counts. J is TRBJ2-1 and V is TRBV4-1, with D possibly being TRBD1 (6 bases). This CDR3 has 16 residues. Germline CDR1 is MGHRA and CDR2 is YSYEKL. V gave up 1 base and J gave up 3 bases, with 13 bases separating them. Written as DNA, the CDR3 is TGCGCCAGCAGCCAAGTGAGGGGGAACCTCTACAATGAGCAGTTCTTC. The encoded protein is CASSQVRGNLYNEQFF.

The count of this clone is one. The chain combines TRBV7-8 with TRBJ2-7; TRBD1 matches at 8 bases. In germline, CDR1 is SGHVS, CDR2 FQNEAQ. This CDR3 is 14 amino acids long. V trimming: 1 base; J trimming: 3 bases; junction bases outside the gene matches: 2. CDR3 nucleotide sequence: TGTGCCAGCAGCTTAGGGGACAGGATCTACGAGCAGTACTTC. It is translated as CASSLGDRIYEQYF.

The chain joins TRBV15 to TRBJ2-7, with 7 bases fitting TRBD1. CDR1 LNHNV and CDR2 YYDKDF come from the germline V gene (reference sequence). The J segment lost 3 bases and the V segment lost 1 base, leaving 6 bases of the junction unmatched. CDR3 length equals 15 residues. This CDR3 is CATSRVDTGVYEQYF. CDR3 nucleotides: TGTGCCACCAGCAGAGTTGATACAGGGGTCTACGAGCAGTACTTC.

The chain carries TRBV19 and TRBJ1-5; D ambiguous. V dropped 4 bases and J dropped 0 bases, with 10 bases sitting between them. Per the germline V gene, CDR1 is LNHDA and CDR2 is SQIVND (reference sequence). The CDR3 covers 15 residues. The CDR3 loop is CASSREGFSNQPQHF. CDR3 DNA: TGTGCCAGTAGTAGGGAGGGTTTTAGCAATCAGCCCCAGCATTTT. The variable domain in full, with the rest retrieved from reference TRBV19 and TRBJ1-5, is DGGITQSPKYLFRKEGQNVTLSCEQNLNHDAMYWYRQDPGQGLRLIYYSQIVNDFQKGDIAEGYSVSREKKESFPLTVTSAQKNPTAFYLCASSREGFSNQPQHFGDGTRLSIL.

The chain combines TRBV5-1 with TRBJ2-2, with 9 bases fitting TRBD1. J was trimmed by 2 bases and V by 1 base; bases with no gene match: 3. Germline assignment: CDR1 SGHRS and CDR2 YFSETQ. The CDR3 runs 16 residues. Here the CDR3 reads CASSLSGQGNTGELFF. CDR3 DNA: TGCGCCAGCAGCTTGTCGGGACAGGGCAACACCGGGGAGCTGTTTTTT.

The rearrangement uses TRBV28 and TRBJ2-7; D possibly corresponds to TRBD1 (6 bases). V was trimmed by 8 bases and J by 2 bases, leaving 13 bases between them. Per the germline V gene, CDR1 is MDHEN and CDR2 is SYDVKM. This CDR3 has 13 amino acids. The chain's CDR3 is CASGNRVPYEQYF. CDR3 DNA: TGTGCCAGCGGAAACAGGGTCCCCTACGAGCAGTACTTC.

The chain recombines TRBV5-6 with TRBJ2-7; TRBD1 matches 9 bases. J was trimmed by 3 bases and V by 0 bases; bases with no gene match: 4. The CDR3 runs to 15 residues. Germline CDR1 reads SGHDT; CDR2 reads YYEEEE. The CDR3 is CASSLEQGAGYEQYF. The CDR3, as DNA: TGTGCCAGCAGCTTGGAACAGGGGGCCGGCTACGAGCAGTACTTC.

J is TRBJ2-3 and V is TRBV10-3; 8 bases map to TRBD2. Germline V gene lookup returns CDR1 ENHRY and CDR2 SYGVKD. CDR3 size: 17 residues. V was pared by 3 bases and J by 0 bases, with 8 bases of the junction left unmatched. CDR3 loop: CAISESLSGDSTDTQYF. As DNA, the CDR3 is TGTGCCATCAGTGAAAGTCTTAGCGGGGACAGCACAGATACGCAGTATTTT.

A few counts support this clone. The rearrangement joins TRBV30 to TRBJ1-5; a weak D match, TRBD1 (5 bases). This CDR3 spans 14 amino acids. Looked up from germline, CDR1 is GTSNPN and CDR2 is SVGIG (reference sequence). Trimming took 2 bases from V and 5 from J, leaving 13 bases between them. This CDR3 reads CAWSTRVRDQPQHF. CDR3 nucleotides: TGTGCCTGGAGTACCAGGGTACGTGATCAGCCCCAGCATTTT.